This TCR beta chain is from a study of control samples from healthy donors and cancer patients. V lost 5 bases and J 13 bases, leaving 20 bases between the germline ends. The V gene's germline CDR1 is LNHDA and CDR2 SQIVND (reference sequence). The CDR3 length is 13 residues. The repertoire was sequenced with immunoSEQ multiplex PCR; TCRdb's copy has only in-frame clones and lacks some. The repertoire holds roughly 220,000 clones, with roughly 94% as singletons. The TCR originated in a man aged 50 to 59 in good health. Specimen: blood. This chain uses TRBV19 with TRBJ2-5; D might be TRBD2 (5 bases). As DNA, the CDR3 is TGTGCCAGTAGTCGGAGACCTGCGGAGGCCCGGTACTTC. It encodes CASSRRPAEARYF. The full variable domain, rest sourced from reference TRBV19 and TRBJ2-5, is DGGITQSPKYLFRKEGQNVTLSCEQNLNHDAMYWYRQDPGQGLRLIYYSQIVNDFQKGDIAEGYSVSREKKESFPLTVTSAQKNPTAFYLCASSRRPAEARYFGPGTRLLVL.